Presented here are 11 T cell receptor beta chains from one specimen sequenced in a study of blood T cell repertoires in COVID-19. Some clones are missing from TCRdb's copy, which holds only in-frame ones; the method was immunoSEQ multiplex PCR. The sample lists nearly 250,000 clones, about nine tenths occurring once. Specimen: PBMCs or T cells enriched from blood (not recorded which). The receptors stem from a middle-aged man who had been exposed to COVID-19.

This clone turned up a few times. The rearrangement links TRBV3-1 (or the pseudogene TRBV3-2) to TRBJ1-4, with D unclear. CDR3 length equals 16 residues. V was clipped by 2 bases and J by 6 bases, with 16 bases between them. The germline V gene encodes CDR1 LGHDT and CDR2 YNNKEL (reference sequence). The DNA of the CDR3 is TGTGCCAGCAGCCAACGGTTACAGATGCTGGATGAAAAACTGTTTTTT. Translating gives CASSQRLQMLDEKLFF.

The J gene is TRBJ2-5, the V gene TRBV18; 8 bases are shared with TRBD1. Looked up from germline, CDR1 is KGHSH and CDR2 is LQKENI. The V gene end was trimmed by 4 bases and the J gene end by 4 bases; junction bases not matched to a gene: 8. This CDR3 has 15 amino acids. This CDR3 reads CASSLNRGFTETQYF. CDR3 in DNA: TGTGCCAGCTCACTAAACAGGGGGTTCACAGAGACCCAGTACTTC.

This rearrangement joins TRBV9 to TRBJ2-3; maybe TRBD1 (8 bases). CDR1 and CDR2 from the germline V gene are SGDLS and YYNGEE. With 3 bases removed from V and 8 bases from J, the gap between germline ends came to 31 bases. The CDR3 has 19 residues. The CDR3 region is CASSAKRWDRWLSSGTQYF. The CDR3 DNA reads TGTGCCAGCAGCGCCAAAAGATGGGACAGGTGGCTCTCTAGCGGTACGCAGTATTTT.

This clone was seen a handful of times. Other DNA sequences in this specimen translate into the identical CDR3. This sequence joins TRBV2 and TRBJ1-5; D is ambiguous. Trimming left V 8 bases short and J 5 bases short, with 10 bases between. The CDR3 covers 12 residues. CDR1 SNHLY and CDR2 FYNNEI come from the germline V gene. The CDR3 loop is CASGGEDQPQHF. CDR3 sequence (DNA): TGTGCCAGCGGCGGGGAAGATCAGCCCCAGCATTTT.

The V call is TRBV5-1, the J call TRBJ1-2, with TRBD1 matching over 9 bases. CDR3 length: 15 residues. Looked up from germline, CDR1 is SGHRS and CDR2 is YFSETQ. J lost 7 bases, V lost 4 bases, and 11 bases had no gene match. DNA for the CDR3: TGCGCCAGCAGCAGTCCCGGGACAGGGTACGGTGGCTACACCTTC. Translation: CASSSPGTGYGGYTF. Full variable domain (missing parts from reference TRBV5-1 and TRBJ1-2): KAGVTQTPRYLIKTRGQQVTLSCSPISGHRSVSWYQQTPGQGLQFLFEYFSETQRNKGNFPGRFSGRQFSNSRSEMNVSTLELGDSALYLCASSSPGTGYGGYTFGSGTRLTVV.

J is TRBJ1-6 and V is TRBV6-5, with 8 positions matching TRBD1. Germline V gives CDR1 MNHEY, CDR2 SVGAGI. The V gene end was trimmed by 4 bases and the J gene end by 9 bases; junction bases not matched to a gene: 11. The CDR3 is 16 amino acids. The CDR3 spells CASSSFRGLMISPLHF. For the CDR3, the DNA is TGTGCCAGCAGTTCTTTCAGGGGGCTAATGATTTCACCCCTCCACTTT.

The chain joins TRBV6-5 to TRBJ1-1; D ambiguous. V dropped 7 bases and J dropped 4 bases, with 13 bases sitting between them. This CDR3 contains 13 residues. The germline V gene encodes CDR1 MNHEY and CDR2 SVGAGI. CDR3 amino acids: CASTERGSTEAFF. The CDR3 DNA reads TGTGCCAGCACCGAACGAGGGTCCACTGAAGCTTTCTTT.

The chain carries TRBV2 and TRBJ2-2; D is uncertain. This CDR3 is 14 amino acids long. Germline V lookup: CDR1 SNHLY, CDR2 FYNNEI. Trimming pared 4 bases from V and 0 bases from J, leaving 6 bases between. CDR3 residues: CASSVLSNTGELFF. Written as DNA, the CDR3 is TGTGCCAGCAGTGTACTCTCGAACACCGGGGAGCTGTTTTTT.

The gene calls are TRBV28 and TRBJ2-7; the D is unclear. Deletions cut 10 bases from V and 0 bases from J, with 13 bases between. Germline V lookup: CDR1 MDHEN, CDR2 SYDVKM. The length of the CDR3 is 13 residues. The CDR3 spells CATTPTSSYEQYF. CDR3 sequence (DNA): TGTGCCACCACCCCAACGAGCTCCTACGAGCAGTACTTC.

The CDR3 coding sequence is TGCGCCACCCAGAGGGGTGGGACAGGAACTAACTATGGCTACACCTTC. It translates to CATQRGGTGTNYGYTF. The rearrangement links TRBV5-1 to TRBJ1-2, with 8 bases fitting TRBD1. The CDR3 sequence is 16 residues long. Germline V gives CDR1 SGHRS, CDR2 YFSETQ. V trimming: 9 bases; J trimming: 0 bases; junction bases outside the gene matches: 13.

The chain links TRBV6-4 to TRBJ1-1; the D gene is possibly TRBD1 (6 bases). Trimming took off 7 bases at V and 0 bases at J, with 21 bases between the two ends. The CDR3 contains 17 residues. CDR1 is MRHNA and CDR2 is SNTAGT in the germline V gene. The CDR3 loop is CASIRQAHIHMNTEAFF. Written as DNA, the CDR3 is TGTGCCAGCATCCGACAGGCCCATATACATATGAACACTGAAGCTTTCTTT.